The 21 T cell receptor beta chains listed next were all sequenced from one sample in a study of T cell responses to AZD1222 COVID-19 vaccine. TCRdb's copy holds only in-frame clones and misses some; the assay was immunoSEQ multiplex PCR. This sample yields roughly 100,000 clones, of which roughly 90% are seen a single time; about 15% belongs to the top ten. Sequencing was performed on peripheral blood, taken 28 days after the second AZD1222 dose. The receptors come from an adult who received the AZD1222 COVID-19 vaccine.

The V gene is TRBV19, the J gene TRBJ1-2, with D perhaps matching TRBD1 (5 bases). Germline-derived CDR1 and CDR2 are LNHDA and SQIVND (reference sequence). V was clipped by 3 bases and J by 8 bases, with 10 bases between them. The CDR3 has 12 residues. Written as DNA, the CDR3 is TGTGCCAGTAGTATTTCAGGGTCCGGCTACACCTTC. It yields the protein CASSISGSGYTF.

The V call is TRBV19, the J call TRBJ2-3, with 11 nucleotides matching TRBD2. Germline assignment: CDR1 LNHDA and CDR2 SQIVND (reference sequence). With 3 bases clipped from V and 6 bases from J, the junction kept 2 bases outside the gene matches. This CDR3 spans 14 amino acids. The CDR3 DNA is TGTGCCAGTAGTATCGTAGCGGGAGGGGATACGCAGTATTTT. It specifies CASSIVAGGDTQYF.

The V call is TRBV27, the J call TRBJ2-1; 13 bases are shared with TRBD2. The CDR3 totals 18 residues. In germline, CDR1 is MNHEY, CDR2 SMNVEV (reference sequence). After removal of 5 bases from V and 4 bases from J, the junction contained 11 bases not matched to a gene. Written as DNA, the CDR3 is TGTGCCAGCAGTCCGGAGGGACTAGCGGGACTATTGTACAATGAGCAGTTCTTC. Protein product: CASSPEGLAGLLYNEQFF.

This clone was counted between two and nine times. This rearrangement joins TRBV12-3 or TRBV12-4 to TRBJ1-1, with TRBD1 matching 9 bases. This CDR3 region has 12 residues. V lost 3 bases and J lost 11; bases outside the gene matches: 4. CDR3 residues: CASSLAGTGAFF. In DNA, the CDR3 is TGTGCCAGCAGTTTGGCCGGGACAGGGGCTTTCTTT.

The chain uses TRBV12-3 or TRBV12-4 and TRBJ2-5; D ambiguous. V dropped 0 bases and J dropped 7 bases, with 9 bases sitting between them. This CDR3 is 13 amino acids long. The CDR3 nucleotides read TGTGCCAGCAGTTTAGCCGCAGGTGGGACCCAGTACTTC. As protein: CASSLAAGGTQYF.

CDR3 DNA sequence: TGTGCCATACGTAGCTCTGGAAACACCATATATTTT. The encoded protein is CAIRSSGNTIYF. The chain employs TRBV2 and TRBJ1-3; no firm D call. Trimming cost V 10 bases and J 0 bases, with 7 bases left between them. CDR3 length equals 12 residues. Per germline, CDR1 SNHLY and CDR2 FYNNEI.

CDR3 sequence reads: CASSQRYEQYF. DNA of the CDR3: TGTGCCAGCAGCCAAAGGTACGAGCAGTACTTC. The rearrangement links TRBV2 to TRBJ2-7; D not certain. Germline V lookup: CDR1 SNHLY, CDR2 FYNNEI. This CDR3 is 11 amino acids long. Trimming stripped 6 bases from V and 4 bases from J, with 7 bases between.

About this clone: The same CDR3 can be traced to other DNA sequences in this sample. The gene calls are TRBV19 and TRBJ1-3; D not resolved. Germline lookup yields CDR1 LNHDA and CDR2 SQIVND (reference sequence). The CDR3 consists of 15 residues. V was clipped by 4 bases and J by 0 bases, with 10 bases between them. The CDR3 sequence is CASSKTADSGNTIYF. Here the CDR3 DNA reads TGTGCCAGTAGTAAGACCGCTGACTCTGGAAACACCATATATTTT.

This clone has a handful of counts. V is TRBV28 and J is TRBJ1-2, with TRBD1 matching 10 bases. V lost 5 bases to trimming and J lost 4 bases; unmatched junction nucleotides: 7. Germline V gene data show CDR1 as MDHEN and CDR2 as SYDVKM. CDR3 length equals 15 residues. CDR3 residues: CASSQDRGRTYGYTF. The CDR3, as DNA: TGTGCCAGCAGTCAAGACAGGGGGCGTACCTATGGCTACACCTTC.

CDR3 nucleotide sequence: TGTGCCAGCAGGAACACTGAAGCTTTCTTT. Residues: CASRNTEAFF. This chain connects TRBV28 to TRBJ1-1; unclear D gene. This CDR3 is built from 10 residues. Looked up from germline, CDR1 is MDHEN and CDR2 is SYDVKM. V shed 6 bases and J shed 1 base, with 0 bases lying between them. Drawing the rest from reference TRBV28 and TRBJ1-1, the complete variable domain is DVKVTQSSRYLVKRTGEKVFLECVQDMDHENMFWYRQDPGLGLRLIYFSYDVKMKEKGDIPEGYSVSREKKERFSLILESASTNQTSMYLCASRNTEAFFGQGTRLTVV.

This clone came up once. This rearrangement joins TRBV9 to TRBJ1-1; the match to TRBD1 covers 7 bases. The V and J ends lost 6 bases and 3 bases, in that order; junction bases with no gene match: 5. The CDR3 spans 13 residues. Germline CDR1 is SGDLS and CDR2 is YYNGEE. Here the CDR3 reads CASNEGAYTEAFF. CDR3 in DNA: TGTGCCAGCAACGAGGGGGCTTACACTGAAGCTTTCTTT.

This clone has just one count. The chain links TRBV2 to TRBJ2-3, with a possible D match to TRBD2 (5 bases). Germline V lookup: CDR1 SNHLY, CDR2 FYNNEI. V lost 4 bases, J lost 2 bases, and 7 bases lay in between. The CDR3 is 13 residues long. In DNA, the CDR3 is TGTGCCAGCAGTGGGGAGTACACAGATACGCAGTATTTT. Encoded protein: CASSGEYTDTQYF.

The rearrangement joins TRBV19 to TRBJ1-2; D unclear. Germline V lookup: CDR1 LNHDA, CDR2 SQIVND (reference sequence). Trimming stripped 3 bases from V and 1 base from J, with 6 bases between. The CDR3 has 13 residues. CDR3 sequence: CASSIRGNYGYTF. The DNA of the CDR3 is TGTGCCAGTAGTATTAGAGGTAACTATGGCTACACCTTC.

The chain is built from TRBV19 and TRBJ1-4; D may be TRBD1 (5 bases). Germline CDR1 LNHDA, CDR2 SQIVND (reference sequence). CDR3 length: 15 residues. Trimming removed 7 bases at V and 3 bases at J, with 15 bases between. CDR3 sequence reads: CASTAGWGANEKLFF. The DNA of the CDR3 is TGTGCCAGTACGGCCGGTTGGGGGGCTAATGAAAAACTGTTTTTT.

The genes are TRBV7-3 and TRBJ2-1; 10 nucleotides agree with TRBD2. From germline, CDR1 is SGHTA and CDR2 FQGTGA. The CDR3 totals 13 residues. Trimming took 1 base from V and 16 from J; bases not matched to a gene: 7. The CDR3 is CASSLNLAGERFF. CDR3 nucleotides: TGTGCCAGCAGCTTAAACCTAGCGGGAGAGCGATTCTTC.

This chain joins TRBV5-1 and TRBJ2-3; TRBD2 agrees at 9 bases. V gave up 0 bases and J gave up 7 bases; unmatched junction bases: 9. Germline V gene data show CDR1 as SGHRS and CDR2 as YFSETQ. CDR3 size: 16 residues. As DNA, the CDR3 is TGCGCCAGCAGCTTGGGGGGTTTAGCGGGAGAATATACGCAGTATTTT. It translates to CASSLGGLAGEYTQYF. Supplemented by reference TRBV5-1 and TRBJ2-3, the full variable domain reads KAGVTQTPRYLIKTRGQQVTLSCSPISGHRSVSWYQQTPGQGLQFLFEYFSETQRNKGNFPGRFSGRQFSNSRSEMNVSTLELGDSALYLCASSLGGLAGEYTQYFGPGTRLTVL.

The chain carries TRBV6-5 and TRBJ2-1; D is perhaps TRBD1 (5 bases). The CDR3 spans 14 residues. Per the germline V gene, CDR1 is MNHEY and CDR2 is SVGAGI. The V end was cut by 7 bases, the J end by 5 bases, with 15 bases between. This chain's CDR3 is CASTPDRHHNEQFF. The CDR3 region has the DNA TGTGCCAGCACCCCTGACAGACATCACAATGAGCAGTTCTTC.

This rearrangement joins TRBV19 to TRBJ2-7; D is perhaps TRBD2 (5 bases). V was shortened by 6 bases and J by 0 bases, with 9 bases between the two germline ends. In germline, CDR1 is LNHDA, CDR2 SQIVND (reference sequence). The CDR3 covers 13 residues. The DNA for the CDR3 is TGTGCCAGTAGGGACTTAAACTCCTACGAGCAGTACTTC. Its translation is CASRDLNSYEQYF.

The gene calls are TRBV24-1 and TRBJ2-2; D possibly uses TRBD1 or TRBD2 (5 bases each). The V gene lost 5 bases and the J gene lost 9 bases, with 6 bases spanning the gap. Germline V gives CDR1 KGHDR, CDR2 SFDVKD. CDR3 length: 11 residues. CDR3 protein: CATSGGRELFF. The CDR3 DNA reads TGTGCCACCAGTGGGGGACGGGAGCTGTTTTTT.

The V and J genes are TRBV3-1 (or the pseudogene TRBV3-2) and TRBJ2-1; a weak D match, TRBD2 (6 bases). CDR1 is LGHDT, CDR2 YNNKEL, per germline (reference sequence). This CDR3 region has 16 residues. Trimming left V 6 bases short and J 5 bases short, with 20 bases between. This CDR3 is CASRSHGGLDDNEQFF. In nucleotides, the CDR3 is TGTGCCAGCAGAAGCCACGGGGGACTCGACGACAATGAGCAGTTCTTC.

The chain recombines TRBV6-1 with TRBJ1-2; no reliable D call. V was cut by 3 bases and J by 5 bases, with 19 bases left in between. Looked up from germline, CDR1 is MNHNS and CDR2 is SASEGT. The CDR3 is 16 amino acids. Here the CDR3 DNA reads TGTGCCAGCAGTGAGCAAATGGAAATATTAACTTATGGCTACACCTTC. Its protein product is CASSEQMEILTYGYTF.